This TCR beta chain comes out of a study of response to subunit inactivated influenza vaccine. The CDR3 spans 12 residues. CDR1 is SGDLS and CDR2 is YYNGEE in the germline V gene. V was pared by 0 bases and J by 3 bases, with 2 bases between. In TCRdb, the RT-PCR reads were re-called with MiXCR into one record per CDR3 protein. The sample has more than 600,000 distinct CDR3 sequences, about 18% seen once. This clonotype was seen at least ten times. Sequencing was performed on PBMCs from blood, taken 4 to 6 days after vaccination. The chain uses TRBV9 and TRBJ2-3; D uncertain. This receptor was obtained from a middle-aged man who received an inactivated influenza vaccine. The CDR3 nucleotides are TGTGCCAGCAGCGTAGTAACAGATACGCAGTATTTT. It translates to CASSVVTDTQYF. Together with reference TRBV9 and TRBJ2-3, the CDR3 gives the full variable domain: DSGVTQTPKHLITATGQRVTLRCSPRSGDLSVYWYQQSLDQGLQFLIQYYNGEERAKGNILERFSAQQFPDLHSELNLSSLELGDSALYFCASSVVTDTQYFGPGTRLTVL.